This T cell receptor beta chain was identified in a study of OX40 agonist ivuxolimab in advanced cancers. Concerning this clone: The antigen remains undetermined.

The method was immunoSEQ multiplex PCR; TCRdb's version includes in-frame clones alone and lacks a portion of them. This table has approximately 97,000 clones, about 90% appearing once. Overall study findings and caveats: By week 6 at 0.1 to 3.0 mg/kg, blood CD4+ and CD8+ T cells had expanded clonally.

Germline CDR1 reads SGHNT; CDR2 reads YYREEE (reference sequence). The CDR3 is 16 residues long. Exclusion applied to patients with autoimmune disease history or systemic immunosuppression. Drawing of blood for sampling happened at baseline, at cycle 4 day 1, and at cycle 7 day 1. The TCR was taken from an adult with an advanced solid tumor such as melanoma, head and neck, liver or kidney cancer. The sequenced sample was CD4+ or CD8+ T cells sorted from blood, obtained in a trial of the OX40 agonist ivuxolimab. This chain links TRBV5-4 with TRBJ2-5; 9 bases are a match to TRBD2. The better agreement between TRBJ2-7 and the DNA end casts doubt on the J call. The chain's CDR3 is CASSLVSGGSRYEQYF. CDR3 coding DNA: TGTGCCAGCAGCTTGGTTAGCGGGGGTAGTCGCTACGAGCAGTACTTC.